Listed below are T cell receptor beta chains from one sample, sequenced in a study of blood T cell repertoires in COVID-19. Clones were read by immunoSEQ multiplex PCR, and TCRdb kept only the in-frame ones, dropping some. The sample records about 80,000 clones, more than 70% being singletons. The sample was peripheral blood. These receptor sequences come from a woman of 80 years or more with acute or convalescent COVID-19. Both conserved end residues are part of each CDR3. D genes are given only for firm matches. The size field is filled for only some rows; it gives once, few, many or a size class.

D,size,J,V,DNA,CDR3
TRBD2,-,TRBJ2-1,TRBV5-4,TGTGCCAGCAGCTTGGGACTAGCGGGAGGGATGTCCTACAATGAGCAGTTCTTC,CASSLGLAGGMSYNEQFF
TRBD1,-,TRBJ2-3,TRBV5-1,TGCGCCAGCAGTTACGGGACAGGGAATGCAGATACGCAGTATTTT,CASSYGTGNADTQYF
TRBD2,-,TRBJ2-6,TRBV5-6,TGTGCCAGCACCTTAGGGAGGGCTGGGGCCAACGTCCTGACTTTC,CASTLGRAGANVLTF
-,-,TRBJ2-5,TRBV6-1,TGTGCCAGCAACCCGGACGGGGTGTGGGGAGAGACCCAGTACTTC,CASNPDGVWGETQYF
-,-,TRBJ1-2,TRBV6-5,TGTGCCAGCAGGCAAGACCGACAGGACCCGGTGGGCTTC,CASRQDRQDPVGF
TRBD1,-,TRBJ2-3,TRBV6-5,TGTGCCAGCAGGGGGACAGGTTGGGGAGATACGCAGTATTTT,CASRGTGWGDTQYF
TRBD2,-,TRBJ2-3,TRBV6-1,TGTGCCAGCAGTGAAACTAGCGGAGAGTGGCGGACGCAGTATTTT,CASSETSGEWRTQYF
-,-,TRBJ2-1,TRBV7-3,TGTGCCAGCAGCCGTACCGGGACAAATAACAATGAGCAGTTCTTC,CASSRTGTNNNEQFF
-,few,TRBJ2-1,TRBV18,TGTGCCAGCTCACCAGACGAATTATACGGTCCGAACAGGGACAATGAGCAGTTCTTC,CASSPDELYGPNRDNEQFF
TRBD1,-,TRBJ2-7,TRBV2,TGTGCCAGTACCGGGACAGGGTCCTACGAGCAGTACTTC,CASTGTGSYEQYF
-,-,TRBJ1-6,TRBV27,TGTGCCAGCAGTTATCGGGGGGGTTCACCCCTCCACTTT,CASSYRGGSPLHF
TRBD1,-,TRBJ1-4,TRBV19,TGTGCCAGTAGTATACCCGGGACAGATAATGAAAAACTGTTTTTT,CASSIPGTDNEKLFF
-,-,TRBJ2-5,TRBV6-2/TRBV6-3,TGTGCCAGCAGCGGACAGAGCCAAGAGACCCAGTACTTC,CASSGQSQETQYF
TRBD1,-,TRBJ1-1,TRBV25-1,TGTGCCAGCAGTCGAGTCTCGGGACAGGGAAGGACTGAAGCTTTCTTT,CASSRVSGQGRTEAFF
TRBD2,-,TRBJ2-7,TRBV7-2,TGTGCCAGCACCGGGAGGGCACGATCCTACGAGCAGTACTTC,CASTGRARSYEQYF
-,-,TRBJ2-7,TRBV19,TGTCGAGAGGGAGATAGAACCTACGAGCAGTACTTC,CREGDRTYEQYF
TRBD1,-,TRBJ2-7,TRBV2,TGTGCCAGCAGCAGACAGGGACCCTACGAGCAGTACTTC,CASSRQGPYEQYF
-,-,TRBJ1-6,TRBV30,TGTGCCTGGAGACAGGGAGCGTATTCACCCCTCCACTTT,CAWRQGAYSPLHF
-,-,TRBJ1-1,TRBV11-1,TGTGCCAGCAGCCCGAGCGGTGCGAACACTGAAGCTTTCTTT,CASSPSGANTEAFF
TRBD1,-,TRBJ1-4,TRBV7-9,TGTGCCAGCAGCTACAGGGGGCGGAATGAAAAACTGTTTTTT,CASSYRGRNEKLFF
TRBD1,once,TRBJ1-1,TRBV7-9,TGTGCCAGCAGCTCCAGGGGGCAAGCTTTCTTT,CASSSRGQAFF
-,few,TRBJ2-6,TRBV9,TGTGCCAGCAGCGTAGCTCCAGCTGGGGCCAACGTCCTGACTTTC,CASSVAPAGANVLTF
TRBD2,-,TRBJ2-3,TRBV19,TGTGCCAGTAGTATAGCCCAAGGACTAGCGGGAGGACTCGGTTATTCGTTTACAGATACGCAGTATTTT,CASSIAQGLAGGLGYSFTDTQYF
-,-,TRBJ2-7,TRBV5-1,TGCGCCAGCAGCTTGCAGTCGAACTACGAGCAGTACTTC,CASSLQSNYEQYF
TRBD2,-,TRBJ2-5,TRBV5-8,TGTGCCAGCAGCTTTCTGGCTAGCGGGGGGACTCAAGAGACCCAGTACTTC,CASSFLASGGTQETQYF
TRBD2,-,TRBJ2-2,TRBV6-2/TRBV6-3,TGTGCCAGCAGTTACTCGCCATTGGGAGGGACGAACACCGGGGAGCTGTTTTTT,CASSYSPLGGTNTGELFF